The 23 T cell receptor beta chains in this list originate from one sample, sequenced in a study of shared clonotypes between healthy human individuals. Clones were read by immunoSEQ multiplex PCR, and TCRdb kept only the in-frame ones, dropping some. This table has more than 1 million clones, around 78% appearing once. The source material was memory CD4+ T cells from PBMCs. The subset was: CD45RA-negative fraction. These receptors were taken from a man younger than 35 in good health. Some clones in this sample may be carry-over from other donors' samples.

This sequence joins TRBV28 and TRBJ1-3; D unclear. The germline gives CDR1 MDHEN, CDR2 SYDVKM. This CDR3 comprises 16 residues. The V and J ends lost 1 base and 4 bases respectively, with 14 bases between them. Written as DNA, the CDR3 is TGTGCCAGCAGTTTATCCGGCACAACACTAGGAAACACCATATATTTT. Protein product: CASSLSGTTLGNTIYF.

The V call is TRBV4-2, the J call TRBJ2-3, with 11 bases that match TRBD2. There are 16 residues in the CDR3. Looked up from germline, CDR1 is LGHNA and CDR2 is YNFKEQ. J lost 4 bases, V lost 1 base, and 4 bases had no gene match. The CDR3 spells CASSQASGRSSDTQYF. CDR3 DNA sequence: TGTGCCAGCAGCCAAGCTAGCGGGAGGTCCTCAGATACGCAGTATTTT.

The CDR3 spells CSVEKQGAPGGYTF. CDR3 bases: TGCAGCGTTGAGAAACAGGGGGCACCGGGGGGCTACACCTTC. The chain joins TRBV29-1 to TRBJ1-2, with TRBD1 matching 9 bases. This CDR3 is 14 amino acids long. Trimming took 3 bases from V and 8 from J; bases not matched to a gene: 10. The germline gives CDR1 SQVTM, CDR2 ANQGSEA.

V is TRBV7-9 and J is TRBJ2-6; D ambiguous. The length of the CDR3 is 17 residues. The germline gives CDR1 SEHNR, CDR2 FQNEAQ (reference sequence). V shed 5 bases and J shed 2 bases, with 16 bases lying between them. This CDR3 is CASSVRQAWAGANVLTF. CDR3 in DNA: TGTGCCAGCAGCGTCCGTCAGGCATGGGCTGGGGCCAACGTCCTGACTTTC.

This clone appeared a few times. The same CDR3 is also encoded by other DNA sequences in this sample. This sequence joins TRBV11-3 and TRBJ2-2; D call uncertain. Germline CDR1 reads SGHNT; CDR2 reads YENEEA. The CDR3 is 15 residues long. The V end was cut by 0 bases, the J end by 2 bases, with 7 bases between. Here the CDR3 DNA reads TGTGCCAGCAGCTTAGAGTCCGGAAACACCGGGGAGCTGTTTTTT. It translates to CASSLESGNTGELFF. Supplemented by reference TRBV11-3 and TRBJ2-2, the full variable domain reads EAGVVQSPRYKIIEKKQPVAFWCNPISGHNTLYWYLQNLGQGPELLIRYENEEAVDDSQLPKDRFSAERLKGVDSTLKIQPAELGDSAVYLCASSLESGNTGELFFGEGSRLTVL.

This chain uses TRBV14 with TRBJ1-1, with TRBD1 as a possible D gene (6 bases). Trimming removed 4 bases from V and 3 bases from J, with 18 bases in between. Germline V gene sequence: CDR1 SGHDN, CDR2 FVKESK. This CDR3 is 16 amino acids long. CDR3 sequence: CASSRQATGRYTEAFF. As DNA, the CDR3 is TGTGCCAGCAGCCGACAGGCGACGGGGAGATACACTGAAGCTTTCTTT.

A remark on this clone: An end of the junction differs from the germline gene, which may be a read error. V usage is TRBV7-9 and J usage is TRBJ2-5; D is unresolved. This CDR3 comprises 14 residues. Germline V gives CDR1 SEHNR, CDR2 FQNEAQ (reference sequence). The DNA for the CDR3 is TGTGCCAGCAGCACAACGATTATTCAAGGGACCCAGTACTTC. Encoded protein: CASSTTIIQGTQYF.

The chain is built from TRBV5-6 and TRBJ2-2, with D possibly TRBD2 on 5 matching bases. The V and J ends lost 1 base and 0 bases respectively, with 10 bases between them. This CDR3 spans 16 amino acids. Looked up from germline, CDR1 is SGHDT and CDR2 is YYEEEE. In nucleotides, the CDR3 is TGTGCCAGCAGCTTGTTCGGACTTACGAACACCGGGGAGCTGTTTTTT. Translated: CASSLFGLTNTGELFF.

This chain uses TRBV5-4 with TRBJ1-1; no definite D call. The germline V gene encodes CDR1 SGHNT and CDR2 YYREEE (reference sequence). Trimming stripped 4 bases from V and 5 bases from J, with 18 bases between. The CDR3 sequence is 15 residues long. The CDR3 coding sequence is TGTGCCAGCAGCAACCCCGTCGTCCCCGCGACTGAAGCTTTCTTT. It translates to CASSNPVVPATEAFF.

The V and J genes are TRBV7-9 and TRBJ2-1, with TRBD2 as a possible D gene (6 bases). Trimming left V 5 bases short and J 8 bases short, with 19 bases between. CDR3 length equals 15 residues. Germline CDR1 is SEHNR and CDR2 is FQNEAQ (reference sequence). CDR3: CASSMPGLQFYEQFF. The CDR3 nucleotides read TGTGCCAGCAGCATGCCGGGACTCCAATTCTATGAGCAGTTCTTC. The full variable domain, with the rest looked up from reference TRBV7-9 and TRBJ2-1, is DTGVSQNPRHKITKRGQNVTFRCDPISEHNRLYWYRQTLGQGPEFLTYFQNEAQLEKSRLLSDRFSAERPKGSFSTLEIQRTEQGDSAMYLCASSMPGLQFYEQFFGPGTRLTVL.

This clone was found once. The CDR3 reads CASSLQGLDTQYF. The CDR3 DNA sequence: TGTGCCAGCAGCTTACAAGGGTTAGATACGCAGTATTTT. This sequence joins TRBV11-2 and TRBJ2-3; D uncertain. Trimming took off 2 bases at V and 5 bases at J, with 8 bases between the two ends. The germline V gene has CDR1 SGHAT and CDR2 FQNNGV. This CDR3 region has 13 residues.

The chain employs TRBV6-1 and TRBJ1-5; D perhaps matches TRBD1 (6 bases). This CDR3 contains 12 residues. Trimming shortened V by 4 bases and J by 12 bases, and 13 bases separated the two germline ends. In germline, CDR1 is MNHNS, CDR2 SASEGT. CDR3 protein: CASSAKGTLQHF. In DNA, the CDR3 is TGTGCCAGCAGTGCCAAAGGGACACTCCAGCATTTT.

This clone was picked up one time. V is TRBV7-9 and J is TRBJ2-2; a possible D gene is TRBD2 (6 bases). The germline CDR1 and CDR2 sequences are SEHNR and FQNEAQ (reference sequence). Trimming left V 3 bases short and J 5 bases short, with 13 bases between. CDR3 size: 15 residues. CDR3 amino acids: CASSFQRAGTGELFF. In DNA, the CDR3 is TGTGCCAGCAGCTTCCAGCGGGCGGGAACCGGGGAGCTGTTTTTT.

This chain joins TRBV5-1 and TRBJ1-2; no clear D. Germline lookup yields CDR1 SGHRS and CDR2 YFSETQ. This CDR3 has 15 amino acids. Trimming took off 0 bases at V and 0 bases at J, with 9 bases between the two ends. CDR3 DNA: TGCGCCAGCAGCTTGGTCGTGGGAGCTAACTATGGCTACACCTTC. Protein sequence: CASSLVVGANYGYTF.

The chain employs TRBV19 and TRBJ1-1, with D possibly matching TRBD1 (6 bases). The CDR3 length is 14 residues. Germline loops: CDR1 LNHDA, CDR2 SQIVND (reference sequence). V shed 4 bases and J shed 0 bases, with 9 bases lying between them. This CDR3 is CASSTHRVNTEAFF. CDR3 nucleotide sequence: TGTGCCAGTAGTACCCACAGGGTGAACACTGAAGCTTTCTTT.

The V gene is TRBV5-1, the J gene TRBJ2-7, with D possibly TRBD2 on 5 matching bases. The CDR3 loop spans 13 amino acids. Germline V lookup: CDR1 SGHRS, CDR2 YFSETQ. Trimming removed 1 base at V and 3 bases at J, with 8 bases between. The CDR3 spells CASSLRGGYEQYF. The DNA for the CDR3 is TGCGCCAGCAGCTTGCGGGGTGGCTACGAGCAGTACTTC.

This clone occurred a few times. Other DNA variants within this sample encode the same CDR3. The chain employs TRBV6-5 and TRBJ1-1; perhaps TRBD1 as D (6 bases). The CDR3 length is 14 residues. V was shortened by 0 bases and J by 5 bases, with 10 bases between the two germline ends. Germline-derived CDR1 and CDR2 are MNHEY and SVGAGI. This chain's CDR3 is CASSYSRGGTEAFF. The CDR3 bases are TGTGCCAGCAGTTACTCGAGAGGGGGTACTGAAGCTTTCTTT.

The gene calls are TRBV12-1 and TRBJ2-4. TRBV12-1 is recorded as a pseudogene. The CDR3 loop spans 16 amino acids. The CDR3 nucleotides read TGTGCCAGCAGCTATCTCCGGGCCCTTGCCAAAAACATTCAGTACTTC. It codes for CASSYLRALAKNIQYF.

V gene TRBV20-1 combines with J gene TRBJ1-2; D ambiguous. With 3 bases removed from V and 1 base from J, the gap between germline ends came to 3 bases. Germline lookup yields CDR1 DFQATT and CDR2 SNEGSKA (reference sequence). CDR3 length: 11 amino acids. The CDR3 DNA follows: TGCAGTGCTAGTAATAACTATGGCTACACCTTC. Amino acids: CSASNNYGYTF.

V gene TRBV5-1 combines with J gene TRBJ2-1; 7 positions match TRBD1. Germline trimming cut 3 bases from V and 5 bases from J; bases unmatched to any gene: 2. The CDR3 length is 13 residues. Per germline, CDR1 SGHRS and CDR2 YFSETQ. Here the CDR3 reads CASSWTGHNEQFF. In DNA, the CDR3 is TGCGCCAGCAGCTGGACAGGCCACAATGAGCAGTTCTTC.

CDR3 amino acids: CATSTTHDRAVEKLFF. CDR3 coding DNA: TGTGCCACCAGCACCACCCACGACAGGGCGGTTGAAAAACTGTTTTTT. The rearrangement joins TRBV15 to TRBJ1-4, with TRBD1 matching 7 bases. CDR1 LNHNV and CDR2 YYDKDF come from the germline V gene (reference sequence). CDR3 length equals 16 residues. V lost 4 bases, J lost 7 bases, and 12 bases stayed unmatched.

The chain employs TRBV7-6 and TRBJ2-7; the D is unclear. The V gene's germline CDR1 is SGHVS and CDR2 FNYEAQ. V dropped 2 bases and J dropped 4 bases, with 9 bases sitting between them. The CDR3 is made up of 13 amino acids. The CDR3 is CASSLSSDYEQYF. DNA for the CDR3: TGTGCCAGCAGCTTAAGTTCAGATTACGAGCAGTACTTC.

This clone was counted a few times. The V call is TRBV7-9, the J call TRBJ1-1, with 8 bases matching TRBD1. V shed 10 bases, J shed 5 bases, and the junction held 9 bases outside the gene matches. The CDR3 covers 13 residues. Per germline, CDR1 SEHNR and CDR2 FQNEAQ (reference sequence). CDR3 loop: CATTGQVGTEAFF. The CDR3 nucleotides read TGTGCCACCACGGGACAGGTGGGGACTGAAGCTTTCTTT.